The 16 T cell receptor beta chains listed next were all sequenced from one sample in a study of pediatric ulcerative colitis. The repertoire was sequenced with immunoSEQ multiplex PCR; TCRdb's copy has only in-frame clones and lacks some. The sample yields 50,000 to 65,000 clones, 86% seen once. Source material: blood. All receptors come from a boy younger than 18 with severe ulcerative colitis.

This rearrangement joins TRBV7-2 to TRBJ1-4; possibly TRBD1 for D (6 bases). The CDR3 has 15 amino acids. The ends were cut back, 5 bases at V and 0 bases at J, with 10 bases in the middle. CDR1 is SGHTA, CDR2 FQGNSA, per germline. DNA for the CDR3: TGTGCCAGCAGCCTACAGGGAACAACTAATGAAAAACTGTTTTTT. It codes for CASSLQGTTNEKLFF.

The V call is TRBV15, the J call TRBJ2-1, with TRBD1 identical over 7 bases. The V and J ends lost 3 bases and 6 bases, in that order; junction bases with no gene match: 8. The germline gives CDR1 LNHNV, CDR2 YYDKDF (reference sequence). The CDR3 spans 15 residues. CDR3 protein: CATSSQRQGSNEQFF. DNA for the CDR3: TGTGCCACCAGCAGCCAGAGACAGGGTAGCAATGAGCAGTTCTTC.

Only one count was recorded for this clone. CDR3 sequence (DNA): TGTGCCAGCAACACCGGTGGGGCAGCAAACTATGGCTACACCTTC. It specifies CASNTGGAANYGYTF. This chain uses TRBV7-2 with TRBJ1-2; possible D gene TRBD1, 5 bases. The V end was cut by 7 bases, the J end by 2 bases, with 17 bases between. Germline CDR1 reads SGHTA; CDR2 reads FQGNSA. The CDR3 is 15 residues long.

V gene TRBV10-3 combines with J gene TRBJ2-5; D may match TRBD1 or TRBD2 (5 bases each). The V end was cut by 2 bases, the J end by 1 base, with 11 bases between. This CDR3 contains 15 residues. The germline V gene encodes CDR1 ENHRY and CDR2 SYGVKD. The CDR3 loop reads CAISEIGTPQETQYF. The CDR3 bases are TGTGCCATCAGTGAGATCGGGACGCCCCAAGAGACCCAGTACTTC.

The chain has TRBV29-1 and TRBJ1-2; the D is unclear. Germline V gene lookup returns CDR1 SQVTM and CDR2 ANQGSEA. CDR3 size: 13 residues. V lost 3 bases and J 3 bases, leaving 11 bases between the germline ends. The CDR3 nucleotides are TGCAGCGTTGACCCCCAGACATACTATGGCTACACCTTC. Amino acid sequence: CSVDPQTYYGYTF.

This chain uses TRBV19 with TRBJ1-1, with D unresolved. The ends were cut back, 5 bases at V and 7 bases at J, with 8 bases in the middle. The CDR3 loop spans 11 amino acids. The germline gives CDR1 LNHDA, CDR2 SQIVND (reference sequence). The CDR3 region is CASSGGDEAFF. The DNA of the CDR3 is TGTGCCAGTAGTGGTGGGGATGAAGCTTTCTTT.

This clone has just one count. The V call is TRBV7-2, the J call TRBJ2-7, with 7 positions matching TRBD1. The CDR3 extends over 16 amino acids. J was trimmed by 7 bases and V by 4 bases; bases with no gene match: 16. Germline-derived CDR1 and CDR2 are SGHTA and FQGNSA. The CDR3 loop reads CASSSLGAGGRVEQYF. As DNA, the CDR3 is TGTGCCAGCAGCTCACTAGGGGCAGGGGGACGTGTGGAGCAGTACTTC.

The chain uses TRBV19 and TRBJ2-1, with 11 bases fitting TRBD2. CDR1 LNHDA and CDR2 SQIVND come from the germline V gene (reference sequence). The CDR3 is 17 residues long. The J segment lost 7 bases and the V segment lost 1 base, leaving 9 bases of the junction unmatched. The CDR3 coding sequence is TGTGCCAGTAGTATAGGGACCACTAGCGGGAGTCGGAATGAGCAGTTCTTC. Translation gives CASSIGTTSGSRNEQFF.

The gene calls are TRBV7-2 and TRBJ1-2; a weak D match, TRBD1 (6 bases). V was shortened by 3 bases and J by 2 bases, with 7 bases between the two germline ends. The CDR3 length is 13 residues. Looked up from germline, CDR1 is SGHTA and CDR2 is FQGNSA. CDR3: CASSFQGNYGYTF. The DNA of the CDR3 is TGTGCCAGCAGCTTTCAGGGGAACTATGGCTACACCTTC. The variable domain in full, with the rest retrieved from reference TRBV7-2 and TRBJ1-2, is GAGVSQSPSNKVTEKGKDVELRCDPISGHTALYWYRQSLGQGLEFLIYFQGNSAPDKSGLPSDRFSAERTGGSVSTLTIQRTQQEDSAVYLCASSFQGNYGYTFGSGTRLTVV.

The gene calls are TRBV9 and TRBJ2-1; tentative D call: TRBD2 (5 bases). The CDR3 is made up of 15 amino acids. The V gene's germline CDR1 is SGDLS and CDR2 YYNGEE. Trimming left V 3 bases short and J 5 bases short, with 15 bases between. The CDR3 spells CASSASGVAHNEQFF. The CDR3 coding sequence is TGTGCCAGCAGCGCCAGCGGAGTCGCCCACAATGAGCAGTTCTTC.

This rearrangement joins TRBV18 to TRBJ2-5; 10 bases are shared with TRBD1. Germline CDR1 and CDR2: KGHSH and LQKENI. With 4 bases clipped from V and 2 bases from J, the junction kept 10 bases outside the gene matches. The CDR3 consists of 17 residues. The CDR3 loop is CASSQAGTGDFQETQYF. DNA of the CDR3: TGTGCCAGCTCACAGGCCGGGACAGGGGATTTTCAAGAGACCCAGTACTTC.

On this clone itself: No conserved phenylalanine or tryptophan ends this CDR3, so it is likely a read error. No DNA is shown, since the ends of the CDR3 on it are uncertain; the CDR3 is the one TCRdb lists. The V gene is TRBV11-3, the J gene TRBJ2-7; TRBD2 is taken as the D call from the table, unchecked against the DNA. A total of 14 residues make up the CDR3, ends included. Germline CDR1 reads SGHNT; CDR2 reads YENEEA. CDR3 sequence: CASRGSGKRSGGPL.

This rearrangement joins TRBV2 to TRBJ2-1, with 8 bases fitting TRBD2. Germline values: CDR1 SNHLY, CDR2 FYNNEI. Germline trimming cut 4 bases from V and 4 bases from J; bases unmatched to any gene: 6. The CDR3 spans 15 residues. Written as DNA, the CDR3 is TGTGCCAGCAGTGTCAGCGGGAGAGGTTACAATGAGCAGTTCTTC. It translates to CASSVSGRGYNEQFF.

This clone turned up a few times. V gene TRBV27 combines with J gene TRBJ2-1; D remains ambiguous. Deletions cut 5 bases from V and 4 bases from J, with 12 bases between. CDR3 length equals 14 residues. From germline, CDR1 is MNHEY and CDR2 SMNVEV (reference sequence). CDR3 region: CASSLEKGYNEQFF. The CDR3 DNA reads as TGTGCCAGCAGTCTGGAGAAGGGATACAATGAGCAGTTCTTC.

This clone appeared a single time. The chain is built from TRBV19 and TRBJ1-1; TRBD1 matches at 8 bases. The ends lost 6 bases at V and 5 bases at J; junction bases unmatched: 2. The germline V gene has CDR1 LNHDA and CDR2 SQIVND (reference sequence). CDR3 size: 12 residues. The CDR3 coding sequence is TGTGCCAGTAGACAGGGGGTGACTGAAGCTTTCTTT. Translation: CASRQGVTEAFF.

This rearrangement joins TRBV6-6 to TRBJ2-1; D not certain. In germline, CDR1 is MNHNY, CDR2 SVGAGI (reference sequence). V shed 4 bases and J shed 6 bases, with 7 bases lying between them. The CDR3 has 12 amino acids. The CDR3 DNA reads TGTGCCAGCAGTTGGAACCTCAATGAGCAGTTCTTC. It yields the protein CASSWNLNEQFF.